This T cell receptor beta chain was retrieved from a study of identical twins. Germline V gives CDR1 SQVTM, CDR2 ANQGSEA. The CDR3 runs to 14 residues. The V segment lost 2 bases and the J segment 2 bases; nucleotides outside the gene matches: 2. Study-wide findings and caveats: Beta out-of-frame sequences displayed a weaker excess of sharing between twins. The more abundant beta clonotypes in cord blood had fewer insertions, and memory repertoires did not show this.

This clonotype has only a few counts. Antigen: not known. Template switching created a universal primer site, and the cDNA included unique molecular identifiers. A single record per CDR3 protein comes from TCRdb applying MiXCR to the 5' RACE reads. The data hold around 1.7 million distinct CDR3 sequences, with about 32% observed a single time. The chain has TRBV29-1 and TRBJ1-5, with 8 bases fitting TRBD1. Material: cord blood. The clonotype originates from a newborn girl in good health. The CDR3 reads CSVEKTGGNQPQHF. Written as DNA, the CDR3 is TGCAGCGTTGAAAAGACAGGGGGCAATCAGCCCCAGCATTTT. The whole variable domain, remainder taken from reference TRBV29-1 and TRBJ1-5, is SAVISQKPSRDICQRGTSLTIQCQVDSQVTMMFWYRQQPGQSLTLIATANQGSEATYESGFVIDKFPISRPNLTFSTLTVSNMSPEDSSIYLCSVEKTGGNQPQHFGDGTRLSIL.